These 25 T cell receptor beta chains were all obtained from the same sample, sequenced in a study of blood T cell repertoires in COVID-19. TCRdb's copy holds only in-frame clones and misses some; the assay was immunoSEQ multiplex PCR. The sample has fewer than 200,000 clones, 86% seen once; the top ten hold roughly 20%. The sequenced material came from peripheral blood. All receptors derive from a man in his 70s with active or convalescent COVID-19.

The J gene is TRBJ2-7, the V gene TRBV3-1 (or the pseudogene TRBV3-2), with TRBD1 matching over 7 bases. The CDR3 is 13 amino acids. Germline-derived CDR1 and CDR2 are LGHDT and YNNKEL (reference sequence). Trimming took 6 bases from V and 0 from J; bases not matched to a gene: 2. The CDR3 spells CASRGTVSYEQYF. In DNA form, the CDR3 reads TGTGCCAGCAGGGGGACAGTCTCCTACGAGCAGTACTTC.

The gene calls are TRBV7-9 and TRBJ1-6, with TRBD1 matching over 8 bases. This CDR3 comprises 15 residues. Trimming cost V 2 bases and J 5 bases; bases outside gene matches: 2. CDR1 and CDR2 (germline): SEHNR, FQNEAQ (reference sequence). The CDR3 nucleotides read TGTGCCAGCAGCTTAACGGGACAGGATAATTCACCCCTCCACTTT. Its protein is CASSLTGQDNSPLHF.

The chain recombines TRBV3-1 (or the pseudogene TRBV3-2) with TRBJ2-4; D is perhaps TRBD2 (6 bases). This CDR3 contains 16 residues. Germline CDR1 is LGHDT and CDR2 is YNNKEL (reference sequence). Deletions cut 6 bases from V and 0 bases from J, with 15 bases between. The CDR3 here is CASSRIGGTAKNIQYF. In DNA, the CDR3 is TGTGCCAGCAGTCGTATAGGAGGGACAGCCAAAAACATTCAGTACTTC.

CDR3 loop: CASSQDGTGSSSPLHF. In DNA, the CDR3 is TGCGCCAGCAGCCAAGATGGGACAGGGAGTAGTTCACCCCTCCACTTT. The rearrangement uses TRBV4-3 and TRBJ1-6, with 9 bases matching TRBD1. Trimming took 0 bases from V and 9 from J; bases not matched to a gene: 6. This CDR3 region has 16 residues. Germline CDR1 reads LGHNA; CDR2 reads YSLEER.

CDR3 DNA sequence: TGTGCCATCAGTGGGGGACTAGCCGCCGGAGAGACCCAGTACTTC. Translated: CAISGGLAAGETQYF. The chain employs TRBV10-3 and TRBJ2-5, with 9 nucleotides matching TRBD2. Germline V gives CDR1 ENHRY, CDR2 SYGVKD. V was pared by 4 bases and J by 4 bases, with 7 bases of the junction left unmatched. This CDR3 has 15 amino acids.

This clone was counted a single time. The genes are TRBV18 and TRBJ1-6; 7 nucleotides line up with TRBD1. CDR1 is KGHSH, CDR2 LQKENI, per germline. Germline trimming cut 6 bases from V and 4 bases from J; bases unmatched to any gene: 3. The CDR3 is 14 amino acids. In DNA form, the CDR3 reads TGTGCCAGCTCCCGGGACAGATATAATTCACCCCTCCACTTT. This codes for CASSRDRYNSPLHF.

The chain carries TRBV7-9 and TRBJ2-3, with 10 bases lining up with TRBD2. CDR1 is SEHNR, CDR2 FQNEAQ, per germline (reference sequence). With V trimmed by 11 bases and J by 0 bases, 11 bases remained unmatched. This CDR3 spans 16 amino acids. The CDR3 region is CALPTASGGSTDTQYF. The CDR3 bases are TGTGCCCTTCCCACGGCTAGCGGGGGTAGCACAGATACGCAGTATTTT.

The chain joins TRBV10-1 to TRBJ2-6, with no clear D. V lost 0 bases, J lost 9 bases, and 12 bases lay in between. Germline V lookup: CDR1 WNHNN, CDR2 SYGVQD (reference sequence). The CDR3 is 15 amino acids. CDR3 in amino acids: CASSESVLPYNVLTF. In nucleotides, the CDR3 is TGCGCCAGCAGTGAGTCGGTACTCCCCTACAACGTCCTGACTTTC.

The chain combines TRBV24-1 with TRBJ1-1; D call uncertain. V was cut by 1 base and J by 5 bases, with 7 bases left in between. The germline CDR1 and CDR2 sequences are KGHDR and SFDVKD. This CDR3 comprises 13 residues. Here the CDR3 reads CATSDFPGTEAFF. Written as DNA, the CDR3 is TGTGCCACCAGTGATTTTCCCGGTACTGAAGCTTTCTTT.

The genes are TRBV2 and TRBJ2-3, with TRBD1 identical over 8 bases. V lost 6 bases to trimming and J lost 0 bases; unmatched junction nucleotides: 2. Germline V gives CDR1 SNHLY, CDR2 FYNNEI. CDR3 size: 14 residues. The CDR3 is CASRRQGSTDTQYF. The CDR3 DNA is TGTGCCAGCAGAAGACAGGGGAGCACAGATACGCAGTATTTT.

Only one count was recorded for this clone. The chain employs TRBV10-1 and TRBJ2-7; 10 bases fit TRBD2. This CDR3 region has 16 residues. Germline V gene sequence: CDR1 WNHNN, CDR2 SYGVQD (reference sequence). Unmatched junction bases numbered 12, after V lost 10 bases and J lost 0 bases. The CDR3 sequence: CANLAGDNNLSYEQYF. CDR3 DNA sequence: TGCGCCAACCTAGCGGGGGATAACAACCTCTCCTACGAGCAGTACTTC.

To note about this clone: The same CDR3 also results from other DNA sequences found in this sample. The chain's CDR3 is CASSPGAGGPYEQYF. As DNA, the CDR3 is TGTGCCAGCTCACCAGGGGCAGGGGGGCCCTACGAGCAGTACTTC. This chain joins TRBV18 and TRBJ2-7; a weak D match, TRBD1 (7 bases). CDR1 and CDR2 from the germline V gene are KGHSH and LQKENI. The CDR3 covers 15 residues. Between the trimmed V and J ends, which lost 2 bases and 2 bases, there was a span of 13 bases.

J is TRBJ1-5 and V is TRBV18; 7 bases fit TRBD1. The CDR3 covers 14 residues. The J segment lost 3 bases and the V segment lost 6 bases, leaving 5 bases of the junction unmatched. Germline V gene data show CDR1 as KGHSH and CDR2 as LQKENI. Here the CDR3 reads CASSRGQTNQPQHF. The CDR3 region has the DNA TGTGCCAGCTCCCGGGGACAGACCAATCAGCCCCAGCATTTT.

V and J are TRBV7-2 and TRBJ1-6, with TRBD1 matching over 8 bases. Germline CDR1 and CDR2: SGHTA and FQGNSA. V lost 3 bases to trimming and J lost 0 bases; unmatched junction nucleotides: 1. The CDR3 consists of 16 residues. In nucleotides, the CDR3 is TGTGCCAGCAGCTTGACAGGGGACTCCTATAATTCACCCCTCCACTTT. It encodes CASSLTGDSYNSPLHF.

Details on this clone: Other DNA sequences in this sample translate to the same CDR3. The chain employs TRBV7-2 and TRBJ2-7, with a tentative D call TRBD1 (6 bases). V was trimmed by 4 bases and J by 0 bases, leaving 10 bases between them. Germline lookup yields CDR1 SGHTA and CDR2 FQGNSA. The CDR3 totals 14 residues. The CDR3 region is CASSSQGSSYEQYF. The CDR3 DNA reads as TGTGCCAGCAGCTCCCAGGGGTCCTCCTACGAGCAGTACTTC.

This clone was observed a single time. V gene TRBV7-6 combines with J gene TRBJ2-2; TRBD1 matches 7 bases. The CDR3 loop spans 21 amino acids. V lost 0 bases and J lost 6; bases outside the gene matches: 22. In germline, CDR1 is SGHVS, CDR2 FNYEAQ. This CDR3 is CASSLAGYGDVRDRRSGELFF. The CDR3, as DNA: TGTGCCAGCAGCTTAGCGGGTTACGGGGATGTGAGGGACAGACGATCCGGGGAGCTGTTTTTT.

The CDR3 DNA is TGCAGCGTTGGAAGGAGGGGAGAGCAGTTCTTC. This encodes CSVGRRGEQFF. The V and J genes are TRBV29-1 and TRBJ2-1; D is perhaps TRBD2 (6 bases). Trimming took 4 bases from V and 10 from J, leaving 11 bases between them. The CDR3 is 11 amino acids. Germline CDR1 and CDR2: SQVTM and ANQGSEA.

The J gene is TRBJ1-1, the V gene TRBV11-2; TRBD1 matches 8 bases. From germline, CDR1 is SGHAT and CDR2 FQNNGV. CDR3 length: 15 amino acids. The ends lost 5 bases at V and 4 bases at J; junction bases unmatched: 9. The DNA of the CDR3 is TGTGCCAGCAGCCCCGACAGGGGACTCAGCACTGAAGCTTTCTTT. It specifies CASSPDRGLSTEAFF.

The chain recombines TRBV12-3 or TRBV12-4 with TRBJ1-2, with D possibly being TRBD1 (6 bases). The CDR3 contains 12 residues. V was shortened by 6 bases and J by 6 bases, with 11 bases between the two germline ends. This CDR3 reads CASSRGWNGYTF. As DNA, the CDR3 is TGTGCCAGCAGCAGGGGATGGAATGGCTACACCTTC.

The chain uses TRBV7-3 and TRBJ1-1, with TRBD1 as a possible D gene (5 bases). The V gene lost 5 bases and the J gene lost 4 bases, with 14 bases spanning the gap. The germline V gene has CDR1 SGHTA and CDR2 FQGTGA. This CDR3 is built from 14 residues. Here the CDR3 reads CASSPGAPATEAFF. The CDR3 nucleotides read TGTGCCAGCAGCCCTGGGGCCCCAGCCACTGAAGCTTTCTTT.

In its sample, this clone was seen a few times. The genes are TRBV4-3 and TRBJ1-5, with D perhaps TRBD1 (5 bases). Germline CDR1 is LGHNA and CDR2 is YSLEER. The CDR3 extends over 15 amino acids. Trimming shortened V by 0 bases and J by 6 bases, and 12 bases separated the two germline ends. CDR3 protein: CASSQDRGASQPQHF. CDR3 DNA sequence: TGCGCCAGCAGCCAAGATCGTGGGGCGAGTCAGCCCCAGCATTTT.

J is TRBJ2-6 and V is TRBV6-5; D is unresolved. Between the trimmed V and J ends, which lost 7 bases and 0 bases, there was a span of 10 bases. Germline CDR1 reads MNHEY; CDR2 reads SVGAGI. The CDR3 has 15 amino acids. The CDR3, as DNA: TGTGCCAGCAAAAGCCCGAACTCTGGGGCCAACGTCCTGACTTTC. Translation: CASKSPNSGANVLTF.

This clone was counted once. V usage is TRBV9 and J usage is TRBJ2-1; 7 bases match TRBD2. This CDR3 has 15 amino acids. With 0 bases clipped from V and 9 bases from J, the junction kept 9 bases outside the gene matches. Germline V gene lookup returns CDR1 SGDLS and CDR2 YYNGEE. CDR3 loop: CASSVVGLVHAEQFF. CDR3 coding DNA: TGTGCCAGCAGCGTAGTCGGACTAGTGCATGCTGAGCAGTTCTTC.

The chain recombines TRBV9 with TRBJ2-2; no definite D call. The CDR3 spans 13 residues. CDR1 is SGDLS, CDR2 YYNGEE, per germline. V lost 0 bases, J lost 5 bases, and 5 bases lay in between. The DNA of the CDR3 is TGTGCCAGCAGCGTAGATGTAACCGGGGAGCTGTTTTTT. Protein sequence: CASSVDVTGELFF. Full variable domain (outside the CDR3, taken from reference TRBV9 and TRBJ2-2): DSGVTQTPKHLITATGQRVTLRCSPRSGDLSVYWYQQSLDQGLQFLIQYYNGEERAKGNILERFSAQQFPDLHSELNLSSLELGDSALYFCASSVDVTGELFFGEGSRLTVL.

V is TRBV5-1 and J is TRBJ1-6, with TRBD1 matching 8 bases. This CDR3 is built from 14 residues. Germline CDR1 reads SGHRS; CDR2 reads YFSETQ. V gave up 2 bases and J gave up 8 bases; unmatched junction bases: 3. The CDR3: CASSFQGADSPLHF. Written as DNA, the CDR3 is TGCGCCAGCAGCTTCCAGGGGGCGGATTCACCCCTCCACTTT. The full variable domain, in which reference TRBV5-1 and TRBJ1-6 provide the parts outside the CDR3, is KAGVTQTPRYLIKTRGQQVTLSCSPISGHRSVSWYQQTPGQGLQFLFEYFSETQRNKGNFPGRFSGRQFSNSRSEMNVSTLELGDSALYLCASSFQGADSPLHFGNGTRLTVT.